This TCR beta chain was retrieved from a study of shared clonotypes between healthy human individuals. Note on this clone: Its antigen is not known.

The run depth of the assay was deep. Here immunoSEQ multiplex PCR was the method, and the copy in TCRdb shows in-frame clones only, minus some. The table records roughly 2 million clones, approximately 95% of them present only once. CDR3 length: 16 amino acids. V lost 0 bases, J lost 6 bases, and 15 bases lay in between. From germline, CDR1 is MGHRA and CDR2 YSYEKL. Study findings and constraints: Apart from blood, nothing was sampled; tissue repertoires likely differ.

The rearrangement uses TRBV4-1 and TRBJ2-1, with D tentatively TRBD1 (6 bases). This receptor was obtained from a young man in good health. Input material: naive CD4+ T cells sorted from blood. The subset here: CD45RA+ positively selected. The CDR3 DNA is TGCGCCAGCAGCCAAGAAAACACAGGGAGAGTCAATGAGCAGTTCTTC. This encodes CASSQENTGRVNEQFF.